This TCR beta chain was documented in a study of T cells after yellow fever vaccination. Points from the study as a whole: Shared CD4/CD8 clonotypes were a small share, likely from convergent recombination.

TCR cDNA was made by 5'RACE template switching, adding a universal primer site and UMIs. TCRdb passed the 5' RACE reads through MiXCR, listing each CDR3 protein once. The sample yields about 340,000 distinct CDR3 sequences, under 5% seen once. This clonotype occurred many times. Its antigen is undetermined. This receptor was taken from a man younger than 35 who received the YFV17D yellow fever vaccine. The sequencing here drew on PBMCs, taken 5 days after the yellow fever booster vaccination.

This CDR3 reads CASSQFAGSPGELFF. The CDR3 nucleotides are TGTGCCAGCAGCCAATTTGCTGGGTCCCCCGGGGAGCTGTTTTTT. V usage is TRBV4-2 and J usage is TRBJ2-2; no clear D. Germline V gives CDR1 LGHNA, CDR2 YNFKEQ. V was cut by 2 bases and J by 6 bases, with 13 bases left in between. The CDR3 contains 15 residues.